The source of this TCR beta chain is a study of tumor-infiltrating lymphocytes in primary liver carcinoma. Across the whole study: The five patients, who were men and women, ranged in age from 30 to 69 years.

The germline CDR1 and CDR2 sequences are SQVTM and ANQGSEA. This CDR3 has 13 amino acids. The authors made TCR beta cDNA from 500 to 600 ng total RNA with a constant-region primer. TCR beta libraries came from three nested multiplex PCR rounds using slightly modified ARM-PCR. TRBV1-TRBV30 forward primers paired with a C-beta reverse primer were used in the first two PCR rounds, which ran approximately 11 cycles each. MiXCR, run by TCRdb on the multiplex PCR reads, gives a single entry per CDR3 protein. The sample gives 100,000 or so distinct CDR3 sequences, around 71% of which show up once; more than 10% is in the top ten. Bulk tissue was left unsorted, and RNA and DNA were co-extracted from about 20-30 mg of it. On this clonotype: A read error may produce the germline difference seen at one junction end.

Sequenced material: liver tumor tissue from sampling region 2. Subset of the sample: tumor region T2, inferior pole. This TCR was sampled from a woman in her sixties with primary liver carcinoma and hepatitis B virus infection. This sequence joins TRBV29-1 and TRBJ2-7; D unclear. Here the CDR3 DNA reads TGCACCGTTGCCCTCGGGTTATGGTACGAGCAGTACTTC. It encodes CTVALGLWYEQYF.